Listed below are T cell receptor beta chains from one sample, sequenced in a study of blood T cell repertoires in COVID-19. Sequencing used immunoSEQ multiplex PCR; TCRdb keeps in-frame clones, though not all of them. This table holds just over 350,000 clones, 86% found once. The sequencing input was peripheral blood. These receptors all come from a woman aged 55-75 years with COVID-19, enrolled during active disease. Each CDR3 is given with its conserved first and last residue. The D gene is left open where the match is weak. Rows may omit the clone size; those that give it use once, few, many or a size class.

>TRBV30|.|.|TRBJ1-4
CAWRFQGAEKLFF
TGTGCCTGGAGATTTCAGGGCGCTGAAAAACTGTTTTTT
>TRBV12-5|TRBD1|.|TRBJ2-7
CASAPGQGRYEQYF
TGTGCTAGTGCCCCTGGACAGGGGCGGTACGAGCAGTACTTC
>TRBV6-6|TRBD1|.|TRBJ1-4
CASSYQGVTNEKLFF
TGTGCCAGCAGTTACCAGGGGGTGACTAATGAAAAACTGTTTTTT
>TRBV30|.|.|TRBJ1-1
CAWRGRVRDEAFF
TGTGCCTGGAGGGGCAGGGTTAGGGATGAAGCTTTCTTT
>TRBV6-5|.|few|TRBJ2-2
CASTAGTLNTGELFF
TGTGCCAGCACCGCGGGGACTTTAAACACCGGGGAGCTGTTTTTT
>TRBV9|TRBD2|.|TRBJ2-3
CATKAGEHTDTQYF
TGTGCCACCAAAGCGGGGGAGCACACAGATACGCAGTATTTT
>TRBV6-1|.|.|TRBJ1-1
CASSDMGVEAFF
TGTGCCAGCAGTGACATGGGCGTTGAAGCTTTCTTT
>TRBV7-3|TRBD1|.|TRBJ2-1
CASSLYDRVKFF
TGTGCCAGCAGCCTATACGACAGGGTGAAGTTCTTC
>TRBV14|.|.|TRBJ2-1
CASSQIFRGNNEQFF
TGTGCCAGCAGCCAAATTTTCCGGGGGAATAATGAGCAGTTCTTC
>TRBV11-3|TRBD2|.|TRBJ2-7
CASSPPRGGEQYF
TGTGCCAGCAGCCCCCCCCGCGGGGGCGAGCAGTACTTC
>TRBV5-4|TRBD1|.|TRBJ1-1
CASSQNRDSDLNTEAFF
TGTGCCAGCAGCCAAAACCGGGACAGCGATCTGAACACTGAAGCTTTCTTT
>TRBV19|TRBD1|.|TRBJ1-2
CASGQDRGPNYGYTF
TGTGCCAGCGGTCAGGACAGGGGGCCTAACTATGGCTACACCTTC
>TRBV4-1|.|.|TRBJ1-5
CASSQVKSSENQPQHF
TGCGCCAGCAGCCAAGTAAAGTCGTCAGAAAATCAGCCCCAGCATTTT
>TRBV4-2|TRBD2|.|TRBJ2-5
CASSPPGLAMQTQYF
TGTGCCAGCAGCCCCCCGGGACTAGCGATGCAGACCCAGTACTTC
>TRBV2|.|.|TRBJ2-7
CASEGQARGMKQYF
TGTGCCAGCGAGGGGCAGGCCCGCGGGATGAAGCAGTACTTC
>TRBV7-2|.|.|TRBJ2-3
CASSLAELRTDTQYF
TGTGCCAGCAGCTTAGCCGAACTACGCACAGATACGCAGTATTTT
>TRBV9|TRBD2|.|TRBJ2-1
CASSAPRLAAYNEQFF
TGTGCCAGCAGCGCCCCTCGTCTAGCGGCGTACAATGAGCAGTTCTTC
>TRBV9|.|.|TRBJ2-7
CASSVGAGETGEQYF
TGTGCCAGCAGCGTAGGGGCAGGGGAGACGGGCGAGCAGTACTTC
>TRBV30|TRBD1|.|TRBJ1-1
CAWTSGGNPEAFF
TGTGCCTGGACCTCAGGGGGGAATCCTGAAGCTTTCTTT
>TRBV7-9|TRBD2|.|TRBJ2-1
CASSPFSGPPYNEQFF
TGTGCCAGCAGCCCCTTTAGCGGGCCCCCCTACAATGAGCAGTTCTTC
>TRBV4-1|TRBD2|once|TRBJ2-1
CASSPGAGAYNEQFF
TGCGCCAGCAGCCCGGGAGCGGGGGCCTACAATGAGCAGTTCTTC
>TRBV18|.|.|TRBJ2-1
CASSPSSYNEQFF
TGTGCCAGCTCACCATCATCCTACAATGAGCAGTTCTTC
>TRBV24-1|TRBD1|.|TRBJ2-2
CATSDFGQGTGELFF
TGTGCCACCAGTGATTTCGGACAGGGGACCGGGGAGCTGTTTTTT
>TRBV27|TRBD1|.|TRBJ1-6
CASSPGQQFYNSPLHF
TGTGCCAGCAGCCCGGGACAGCAGTTTTATAATTCACCCCTCCACTTT
>TRBV5-1|TRBD1|.|TRBJ1-2
CASSSPGQNYGYTF
TGCGCCAGCAGCTCCCCGGGACAGAACTATGGCTACACCTTC
>TRBV7-2|.|.|TRBJ1-1
CASSPQMGNTEAFF
TGTGCCAGCAGCCCACAGATGGGGAACACTGAAGCTTTCTTT
>TRBV5-1|.|.|TRBJ1-1
CASTPYRPGGNTEAFF
TGCGCCAGCACCCCTTATCGTCCCGGGGGGAACACTGAAGCTTTCTTT
>TRBV4-3|.|.|TRBJ1-2
CASSQSGVGYTF
TGCGCCAGCAGCCAAAGCGGAGTGGGCTACACCTTC
>TRBV7-9|.|.|TRBJ1-2
CASSFSRDTYGYTF
TGTGCCAGCAGCTTCAGCCGGGACACCTATGGCTACACCTTC
>TRBV4-1|.|.|TRBJ1-2
CASSQESGDYGYTF
TGCGCCAGCAGCCAAGAATCAGGGGACTATGGCTACACCTTC
>TRBV6-2/TRBV6-3|.|.|TRBJ2-1
CASSSDRYNEQFF
TGTGCCAGCAGCTCCGACAGATACAATGAGCAGTTCTTC
>TRBV6-5|TRBD2|.|TRBJ2-7
CASSPGSGVTYEQYF
TGTGCCAGCAGCCCGGGCAGCGGGGTTACCTACGAGCAGTACTTC
>TRBV6-1|.|.|TRBJ2-7
CASSETGDPYEQYF
TGTGCCAGCAGTGAAACGGGGGACCCCTACGAGCAGTACTTC
>TRBV27|TRBD2|.|TRBJ2-7
CASMGLAAYEQYF
TGTGCCAGCATGGGACTAGCGGCCTACGAGCAGTACTTC
>TRBV6-4|.|.|TRBJ1-1
CASSDNSGGTEAFF
TGTGCCAGCAGTGACAATTCCGGGGGCACTGAAGCTTTCTTT
>TRBV7-9|.|.|TRBJ2-7
CASSHNGISGEQYF
TGTGCCAGCAGCCATAACGGAATCTCCGGGGAGCAGTACTTC
>TRBV6-4|.|.|TRBJ1-1
CASSDTTGMAFF
TGTGCCAGCAGTGACACGACAGGTATGGCTTTCTTT
>TRBV29-1|.|few|TRBJ2-1
CSVVTYSRNEQFF
TGCAGCGTCGTGACTTATAGTAGGAATGAGCAGTTCTTC
>TRBV13|TRBD2|.|TRBJ2-3
CASSSLAAGGGPDTQYF
TGTGCCAGCAGCTCATTAGCTGCGGGGGGCGGACCAGATACGCAGTATTTT
>TRBV5-4|TRBD2|once|TRBJ2-3
CASSQLLAGGDTQYF
TGTGCCAGCAGCCAACTATTAGCGGGGGGCGATACGCAGTATTTT
>TRBV9|TRBD1|.|TRBJ2-7
CASKDRGRLGYSYEQYF
TGTGCCAGCAAAGACAGGGGGCGTTTGGGATACTCCTACGAGCAGTACTTC
>TRBV7-3|TRBD1|.|TRBJ2-3
CASSPRPGQGTDTQYF
TGTGCCAGCAGCCCCCGACCGGGACAGGGCACAGATACGCAGTATTTT
>TRBV18|.|.|TRBJ2-7
CASSPPGLPEQYF
TGTGCCAGCTCACCACCTGGGCTACCGGAGCAGTACTTC
>TRBV11-2|TRBD2|.|TRBJ2-1
CASSLAAGPKTGEQFF
TGTGCCAGCAGCTTAGCAGCGGGGCCTAAAACGGGGGAGCAGTTCTTC
>TRBV9|.|few|TRBJ2-4
CASSVQQGRNPKNIQYF
TGTGCCAGCAGCGTTCAACAGGGGAGGAATCCCAAAAACATTCAGTACTTC
>TRBV11-2|TRBD1|.|TRBJ1-6
CASSSQGLDSPLHF
TGTGCCAGCAGCTCACAGGGGTTAGATTCACCCCTCCACTTT
>TRBV7-3|.|.|TRBJ2-2
CASSEGLSNTGELFF
TGTGCCAGCAGTGAGGGACTCTCCAACACCGGGGAGCTGTTTTTT